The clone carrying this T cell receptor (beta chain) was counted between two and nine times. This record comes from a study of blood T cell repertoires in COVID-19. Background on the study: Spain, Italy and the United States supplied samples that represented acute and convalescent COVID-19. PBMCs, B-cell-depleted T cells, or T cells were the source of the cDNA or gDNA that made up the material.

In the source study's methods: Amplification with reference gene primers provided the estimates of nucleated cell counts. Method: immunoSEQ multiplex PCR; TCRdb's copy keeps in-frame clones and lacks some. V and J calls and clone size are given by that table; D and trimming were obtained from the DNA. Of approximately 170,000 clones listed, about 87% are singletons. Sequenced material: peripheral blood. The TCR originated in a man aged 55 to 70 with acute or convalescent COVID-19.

The CDR3: CASSQEGSRGLPVVEQYF. As DNA, the CDR3 is TGTGCCAGCAGCCAGGAGGGGAGTCGGGGACTCCCGGTCGTCGAGCAGTACTTC. V and J are TRBV3-1 (or the pseudogene TRBV3-2) and TRBJ2-7; D perhaps matches TRBD2 (6 bases). Trimming pared 3 bases from V and 6 bases from J, leaving 27 bases between. The CDR3 extends over 18 amino acids. Per the germline V gene, CDR1 is LGHDT and CDR2 is YNNKEL (reference sequence).